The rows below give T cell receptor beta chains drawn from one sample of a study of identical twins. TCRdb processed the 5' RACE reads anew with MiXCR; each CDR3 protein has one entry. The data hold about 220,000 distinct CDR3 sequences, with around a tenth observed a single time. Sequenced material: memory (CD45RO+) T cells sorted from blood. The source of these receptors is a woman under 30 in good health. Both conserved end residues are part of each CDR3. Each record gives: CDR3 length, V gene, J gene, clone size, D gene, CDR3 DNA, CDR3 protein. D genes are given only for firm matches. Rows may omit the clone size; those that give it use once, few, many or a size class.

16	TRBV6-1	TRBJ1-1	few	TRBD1	TGTGCCAGCAGTGAAGCTATGGCAGGGGGGAACACTGAAGCTTTCTTT	CASSEAMAGGNTEAFF
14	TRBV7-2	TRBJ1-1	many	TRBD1	TGTGCCAGCAGCTCCAGATGGGGACAGGTTGAAGCTTTCTTT	CASSSRWGQVEAFF
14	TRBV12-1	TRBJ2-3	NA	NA	TGTGCCAGCGGCCCGGGGAGAACGTCTGATACGCAGTATTTT	CASGPGRTSDTQYF
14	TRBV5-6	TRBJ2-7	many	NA	TGTGCCAGCAGCTTTCAGGGCCCGACCTACGAGCAGTACTTC	CASSFQGPTYEQYF
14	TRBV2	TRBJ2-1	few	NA	TGTGCCAGCAAAGTCAGTCCCTCCGGCAATGAGCAGTTCTTC	CASKVSPSGNEQFF
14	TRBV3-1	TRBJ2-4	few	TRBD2	TGTGCCAGCAGCTTTAGCGGGGGACCAGCCATTCAGTACTTC	CASSFSGGPAIQYF
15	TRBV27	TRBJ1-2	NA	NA	TGTGCCAGCAGTTTAAATGGAATTTGGCAAGGCGGCTACACCTTC	CASSLNGIWQGGYTF
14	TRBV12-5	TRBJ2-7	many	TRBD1	TGTGCTAGTGGCCCACAGGGGGTGAACTACGAGCAGTACTTC	CASGPQGVNYEQYF
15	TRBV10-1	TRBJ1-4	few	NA	TGCGCCAGCAGTGAGCAACAGGGAATGTATGAAAAACTGTTTTTT	CASSEQQGMYEKLFF
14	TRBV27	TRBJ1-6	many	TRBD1	TGTGCCAGCAGTTTAAGACAGGGGGATTCACCCCTCCACTTT	CASSLRQGDSPLHF
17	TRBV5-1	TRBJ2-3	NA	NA	TGCGCCAGCAGCTTGGGATCATCAGGGCAGGGCACAGATACGCAGTATTTT	CASSLGSSGQGTDTQYF
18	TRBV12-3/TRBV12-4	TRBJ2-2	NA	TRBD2	TGTGCCTGCAGGCCCCAATTAGCGGGGGACTATTTCACCGGGGAGCTGTTTTTT	CACRPQLAGDYFTGELFF
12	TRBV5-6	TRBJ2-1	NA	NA	TGTGCCAGCAGCTCGACTATCAATGAGCAGTTCTTC	CASSSTINEQFF
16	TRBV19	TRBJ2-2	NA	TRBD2	TGTGCCAGTAGATCAGGACTAGCGGGCTACACCGGGGAGCTGTTTTTT	CASRSGLAGYTGELFF
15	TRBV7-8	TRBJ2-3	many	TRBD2	TGTGCCAGCAGCAGAGCCGGGACTATCACAGATACGCAGTATTTT	CASSRAGTITDTQYF
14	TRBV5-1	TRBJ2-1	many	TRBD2	TGCGCCAGCAGCTTAAATAGCGGGAACGATGAGCAGTTCTTC	CASSLNSGNDEQFF
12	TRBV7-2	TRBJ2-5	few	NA	TGTGCCAGCTCCCAAGCCCTAGAGACCCAGTACTTC	CASSQALETQYF
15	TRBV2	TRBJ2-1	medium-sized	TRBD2	TGTGCCAGCAGTGCCCTAGCGGGGCGAAACAATGAGCAGTTCTTC	CASSALAGRNNEQFF